These 32 T cell receptor beta chains came from one sample sequenced in a study of glioma-infiltrating T cells. Using RNA template, CDR3s of TCR alpha and beta were amplified with iRepertoire arm-PCR. MiXCR was run by TCRdb on the multiplex PCR reads, yielding one entry per CDR3 protein. The sample lists under 200,000 distinct CDR3 sequences, about 46% seen once, with 5.2% in the top ten. The sequencing input was glioma tissue, nonneoplastic brain tissue, or PBMCs (not recorded which). Every receptor here comes from a human donor with low-grade glioma or glioblastoma, undergoing nonglioma brain surgery, or in good health (not recorded which).

At least ten counts were recorded for this clonotype. V gene TRBV28 combines with J gene TRBJ1-6; 8 bases map to TRBD1. CDR3 length: 13 amino acids. CDR1 and CDR2 (germline): MDHEN, SYDVKM. The V segment lost 6 bases and the J segment 10 bases; nucleotides outside the gene matches: 5. CDR3 amino acids: CASSGQGRSPLHF. In DNA, the CDR3 is TGTGCCAGCAGCGGACAGGGACGCTCACCCCTCCACTTT.

For this clonotype: This may come from a read error, since a much larger clone is one base off. V usage is TRBV27 and J usage is TRBJ1-2, with TRBD1 matching over 8 bases. V was clipped by 4 bases and J by 1 base; unmatched bases: 8. Germline V gives CDR1 MNHEY, CDR2 SMNVEV (reference sequence). The CDR3 length is 16 residues. The CDR3 nucleotides are TGTGCCAGCAGTTACTTGGGGACAGGAAATAACTATGGCTACACCTTC. Translated: CASSYLGTGNNYGYTF.

In its sample, this clonotype was seen a few times. CDR3 loop: CASGLTAGGGNQPQHF. The CDR3 DNA reads TGTGCTAGTGGTTTGACTGCAGGAGGTGGCAATCAGCCCCAGCATTTT. This chain joins TRBV12-5 and TRBJ1-5; D unclear. V dropped 2 bases and J dropped 2 bases, with 13 bases sitting between them. Germline loops: CDR1 LGHNT, CDR2 FRNRAP. CDR3 length: 16 amino acids.

The sample holds a few counts of this clonotype. The V and J genes are TRBV2 and TRBJ2-5, with 14 bases aligning to TRBD2. The germline CDR1 and CDR2 sequences are SNHLY and FYNNEI. Trimming took 5 bases from V and 4 from J; bases not matched to a gene: 9. This CDR3 has 17 residues. The CDR3 DNA reads as TGTGCCAGCAGTCGCGGGACTAGCGGGAGTGGGGTAGAGACCCAGTACTTC. Translating it yields CASSRGTSGSGVETQYF. The variable domain in full, with the rest retrieved from reference TRBV2 and TRBJ2-5, is EPEVTQTPSHQVTQMGQEVILRCVPISNHLYFYWYRQILGQKVEFLVSFYNNEISEKSEIFDDQFSVERPDGSNFTLKIRSTKLEDSAMYFCASSRGTSGSGVETQYFGPGTRLLVL.

The chain carries TRBV28 and TRBJ1-5, with D maybe TRBD1 (5 bases). The ends were cut back, 5 bases at V and 5 bases at J, with 16 bases in the middle. Germline loops: CDR1 MDHEN, CDR2 SYDVKM. CDR3 length equals 15 residues. CDR3 region: CASSRPGQGDQPQHF. In DNA, the CDR3 is TGTGCCAGCAGTCGGCCCGGACAAGGGGATCAGCCCCAGCATTTT.

This clonotype was seen at least ten times. V usage is TRBV27 and J usage is TRBJ2-3, with 10 bases aligning to TRBD1. Germline V CDR1 and CDR2: MNHEY, SMNVEV (reference sequence). Trimming cost V 4 bases and J 6 bases; bases outside gene matches: 10. CDR3 length: 16 amino acids. The DNA for the CDR3 is TGTGCCAGCAGTTCCCCCGGGACAGGGGTATTGGATACGCAGTATTTT. Protein: CASSSPGTGVLDTQYF.

This clonotype was counted many times. The V call is TRBV6-1, the J call TRBJ1-1, with 8 bases that match TRBD1. CDR3 length equals 13 residues. Germline V CDR1 and CDR2: MNHNS, SASEGT. V trimming: 6 bases; J trimming: 6 bases; junction bases outside the gene matches: 6. CDR3 region: CASRIRGQAEAFF. CDR3 bases: TGTGCCAGCAGGATCAGGGGGCAGGCTGAAGCTTTCTTT.

This clonotype showed up many times. The chain uses TRBV11-2 and TRBJ2-5, with 7 bases aligning to TRBD2. The germline CDR1 and CDR2 sequences are SGHAT and FQNNGV. This CDR3 spans 15 amino acids. The V gene end was trimmed by 6 bases and the J gene end by 7 bases; junction bases not matched to a gene: 14. CDR3 residues: CASSRGSGGGVTQYF. CDR3 nucleotide sequence: TGTGCCAGCAGTCGAGGGTCGGGAGGAGGGGTGACCCAGTACTTC. Based on the CDR3 plus reference TRBV11-2 and TRBJ2-5, the full variable domain is EAGVAQSPRYKIIEKRQSVAFWCNPISGHATLYWYQQILGQGPKLLIQFQNNGVVDDSQLPKDRFSAERLKGVDSTLKIQPAKLEDSAVYLCASSRGSGGGVTQYFGPGTRLLVL.

In the case of this clonotype: This may be a read error: a much more frequent sequence differs by one nucleotide. The gene calls are TRBV25-1 and TRBJ2-2; tentative D call: TRBD2 (5 bases). This CDR3 has 16 residues. Per germline, CDR1 MGHDK and CDR2 SYGVNS. V lost 3 bases to trimming and J lost 7 bases, with 18 bases between them. The CDR3 sequence is CASSDSRGSPNGELFF. The CDR3 coding sequence is TGTGCCAGCAGTGATTCCCGGGGAAGCCCCAACGGGGAGCTGTTTTTT.

Notes on this clonotype: A much larger clonotype is one base distant, so this may be a read error. J is TRBJ2-5 and V is TRBV20-1; no firm D call. Looked up from germline, CDR1 is DFQATT and CDR2 is SNEGSKA (reference sequence). The length of the CDR3 is 14 residues. The CDR3 protein is CSARESSLVETKYF. CDR3 nucleotide sequence: TGCAGTGCTAGAGAGTCTTCTTTGGTGGAGACCAAGTACTTC.

As for this clonotype: Because it lacks the conserved phenylalanine or tryptophan at the end, this CDR3 is likely a read error. This chain connects TRBV28 to TRBJ1-1; D may be TRBD1 (5 bases). CDR3 size: 15 residues. Per the germline V gene, CDR1 is MDHEN and CDR2 is SYDVKM. V gave up 3 bases and J gave up 1 base, with 12 bases separating them. The CDR3 nucleotides read TGTGCCAGCAGTTTTACTCAGGGCCGGAACACTGAAGCTTTCCTT. It encodes CASSFTQGRNTEAFL.

This clonotype appeared a few times. V gene TRBV3-1 combines with J gene TRBJ1-2; maybe TRBD1 (5 bases). This CDR3 comprises 14 residues. Germline values: CDR1 LGHDT, CDR2 YNNKEL (reference sequence). The germline V and J ends were trimmed by 0 bases and 6 bases, with 11 bases remaining between them. For the CDR3, the DNA is TGTGCCAGCAGCCAAGATTTGGGGACTCATGGCTACACCTTC. This encodes CASSQDLGTHGYTF.

The chain has TRBV11-1 and TRBJ2-7; D gene unclear. Trimming took 4 bases from V and 0 from J, leaving 7 bases between them. This CDR3 spans 13 amino acids. Germline V gene data show CDR1 as SGHAT and CDR2 as FQDESV (reference sequence). CDR3 coding DNA: TGTGCCAGCAGCTCGTGGGACTCCTACGAGCAGTACTTC. Translated: CASSSWDSYEQYF.

Worth noting for this clonotype: The limits of the CDR3 on the DNA are not certain, so only TCRdb's listed CDR3 is given. The chain has TRBV7-9 and TRBJ2-5; the table's D gene call, TRBD1, was not cross checked with the DNA. The CDR3 has 15 residues if both end residues are counted. Germline values: CDR1 SEHNR, CDR2 FQNEAQ (reference sequence). The CDR3 sequence is CASSFGQGAILDQDF.

The chain is built from TRBV4-1 and TRBJ2-5; D possibly matches TRBD1 or TRBD2 (5 bases each). The CDR3 extends over 14 amino acids. Germline loops: CDR1 MGHRA, CDR2 YSYEKL. V lost 0 bases and J lost 3, with 8 bases in between. CDR3 sequence reads: CASSQERGEETQYF. For the CDR3, the DNA is TGCGCCAGCAGCCAAGAAAGGGGAGAAGAGACCCAGTACTTC.

This clonotype was counted between two and nine times. CDR3 amino acids: CASSVGTSGNEQFF. The CDR3 bases are TGTGCCAGCAGTGTCGGGACTAGCGGCAATGAGCAGTTCTTC. The rearrangement joins TRBV12-3 or TRBV12-4 to TRBJ2-1; 11 bases fit TRBD2. The CDR3 runs 14 residues. The V segment lost 5 bases and the J segment 6 bases; nucleotides outside the gene matches: 3.

This clonotype was seen more than once but under ten times. V and J are TRBV29-1 and TRBJ2-1; D perhaps matches TRBD1 (6 bases). This CDR3 has 10 amino acids. CDR1 and CDR2 from the germline V gene are SQVTM and ANQGSEA. The V end was cut by 8 bases, the J end by 8 bases, with 10 bases between. The DNA for the CDR3 is TGCAGCTCGGGACATGATGAGCAGTTCTTC. This translates into CSSGHDEQFF.

Comments on this clonotype: This clone may be a read error of a much larger clone one base away. This chain uses TRBV19 with TRBJ2-1, with TRBD1 matching over 7 bases. Per the germline V gene, CDR1 is LNHDA and CDR2 is SQIVND (reference sequence). The CDR3 is 16 amino acids. This chain's CDR3 is CAISILTGSSYNEQFF. The CDR3 DNA reads as TGTGCCATTAGTATACTGACAGGGAGCTCCTACAATGAGCAGTTCTTC.

This clonotype was detected ten times or more. The V and J genes are TRBV28 and TRBJ2-3, with 7 bases that match TRBD1. Losses at the gene ends were 3 bases for V and 2 bases for J; bases not matched to a gene: 2. The germline CDR1 and CDR2 sequences are MDHEN and SYDVKM. This CDR3 has 14 residues. CDR3 amino acids: CASSLGTATDTQYF. DNA of the CDR3: TGTGCCAGCAGTTTGGGGACAGCCACAGATACGCAGTATTTT.

The chain links TRBV3-1 to TRBJ2-1, with a possible D match to TRBD1 (5 bases). Germline V CDR1 and CDR2: LGHDT, YNNKEL (reference sequence). V was shortened by 8 bases and J by 6 bases, with 17 bases between the two germline ends. CDR3 length: 14 residues. The CDR3 sequence is CASSWGLAINEQFF. The CDR3 nucleotides read TGTGCCAGCTCTTGGGGCTTAGCTATCAATGAGCAGTTCTTC.

With regard to this clonotype: At one of its ends the junction is not consistent with the germline gene, which may arise from a read error. This chain uses TRBV6-7 with TRBJ2-1, with D possibly being TRBD2 (5 bases). TRBV6-7 is an ORF for which the function is uncertain. This CDR3 region has 18 residues. The CDR3 DNA reads TGTGCCAGCAGAGGGAGTGTTCCCAGATCAAAGTCCTACAATGAGGAGTTCTTC. It is translated as CASRGSVPRSKSYNEEFF.

Concerning this clonotype: A much larger clone is a single base away; this may be a read error. V gene TRBV20-1 combines with J gene TRBJ2-5; possible D gene TRBD2, 6 bases. The CDR3 extends over 15 amino acids. Germline V gene data show CDR1 as DFQATT and CDR2 as SNEGSKA (reference sequence). The ends were cut back, 5 bases at V and 2 bases at J, with 18 bases in the middle. DNA of the CDR3: TGCAGTGCTCTGCGGATGGGACTCTCACAAGAGACCCAGTACTTC. Translated: CSALRMGLSQETQYF.

Only a few counts were recorded for this clonotype. The V and J genes are TRBV20-1 and TRBJ2-5, with 13 bases fitting TRBD2. CDR1 DFQATT and CDR2 SNEGSKA come from the germline V gene (reference sequence). V shed 6 bases, J shed 2 bases, and the junction held 12 bases outside the gene matches. The CDR3 covers 17 residues. The CDR3 DNA reads as TGCAGTGCACGGCCACTAGCGGGAGGGCCCTCGCAAGAGACCCAGTACTTC. Translation: CSARPLAGGPSQETQYF.

As regards this clonotype: A much larger clone lies a single base off, so this may be a read error. The rearrangement joins TRBV20-1 to TRBJ2-7; unclear D gene. The V gene lost 4 bases and the J gene lost 6 bases, with 10 bases spanning the gap. CDR3 size: 11 residues. The germline gives CDR1 DFQATT, CDR2 SNEGSKA (reference sequence). Written as DNA, the CDR3 is TGCAGTGCTATTAGGGCTAGCGAGCAGTACTTC. Protein: CSAIRASEQYF.

This clonotype was seen a handful of times. The V gene is TRBV18, the J gene TRBJ1-1, with TRBD1 identical over 9 bases. The CDR3 is 15 residues long. Trimming cost V 3 bases and J 6 bases; bases outside gene matches: 8. CDR1 is KGHSH and CDR2 is LQKENI in the germline V gene. The CDR3 nucleotides are TGTGCCAGCTCACCGCTACAGGGGGCATCTTCTGAAGCTTTCTTT. Protein sequence: CASSPLQGASSEAFF.

As regards this clonotype: A much larger clone differs from this one at a single base, so this may be a read error. V and J are TRBV6-1 and TRBJ2-5; 7 nucleotides match TRBD1. The germline gives CDR1 MNHNS, CDR2 SASEGT. The CDR3 runs 16 residues. The V gene end was trimmed by 6 bases and the J gene end by 4 bases; junction bases not matched to a gene: 14. The CDR3 region is CASRRSTGELGETQYF. As DNA, the CDR3 is TGTGCCAGCAGACGAAGCACAGGGGAATTAGGAGAGACCCAGTACTTC.

The chain is built from TRBV10-3 and TRBJ2-3, with D tentatively TRBD1 (7 bases). Germline CDR1 and CDR2: ENHRY and SYGVKD. This CDR3 spans 15 amino acids. The germline V and J ends were trimmed by 6 bases and 3 bases, with 16 bases remaining between them. The CDR3 loop reads CAIRPDRDLTDTQYF. The CDR3 coding sequence is TGTGCCATCAGGCCTGACAGGGACTTAACAGATACGCAGTATTTT.

This clonotype was recorded many times. The V gene is TRBV29-1, the J gene TRBJ2-5; D unresolved. Trimming took 0 bases from V and 5 from J, leaving 10 bases between them. CDR1 and CDR2 (germline): SQVTM, ANQGSEA. The CDR3 runs 13 residues. The CDR3 protein is CSVEDSRVETQYF. Here the CDR3 DNA reads TGCAGCGTTGAAGATAGCCGGGTTGAGACCCAGTACTTC. Complete variable domain (other parts from reference TRBV29-1 and TRBJ2-5): SAVISQKPSRDICQRGTSLTIQCQVDSQVTMMFWYRQQPGQSLTLIATANQGSEATYESGFVIDKFPISRPNLTFSTLTVSNMSPEDSSIYLCSVEDSRVETQYFGPGTRLLVL.

With respect to this clonotype: A clone one base away is much larger, so this may be a read error. This CDR3 fails to terminate in the conserved phenylalanine or tryptophan, so it likely reflects a read error. V gene TRBV2 combines with J gene TRBJ1-6; D is unresolved. The V gene lost 1 base and the J gene lost 0 bases, with 4 bases spanning the gap. The CDR3 length is 15 residues. Germline V gene lookup returns CDR1 SNHLY and CDR2 FYNNEI. This CDR3 is CASSEESSYNSPLHS. CDR3 nucleotides: TGTGCCAGCAGTGAAGAGAGCTCCTATAATTCACCCCTCCACTCT.

Details on this clonotype: This may be a read error: a much more frequent sequence differs by one nucleotide. The chain is built from TRBV28 and TRBJ2-7; D not certain. Germline V gives CDR1 MDHEN, CDR2 SYDVKM. The V end was cut by 9 bases, the J end by 2 bases, with 14 bases between. The CDR3 runs to 13 residues. The CDR3 region is CARTGRATYEQYF. CDR3 in DNA: TGTGCCAGAACCGGCCGGGCTACCTACGAGCAGTACTTC.

In the case of this clonotype: Its ends do not fully match the called genes, so a read error is possible. The chain recombines TRBV2 with TRBJ2-3; the D gene could be TRBD1 or TRBD2 (6 bases each). This CDR3 comprises 15 residues. CDR1 is SNHLY and CDR2 is FYNNEI in the germline V gene. CDR3 DNA sequence: TGTGCCAGCAGTGAACCGGGGGCTACCCGAGATGCGCAGTATTTT. Protein: CASSEPGATRDAQYF.

Comment on this clonotype: A much more abundant neighbour one base away suggests this may be a read error. This sequence joins TRBV2 and TRBJ1-4; D uncertain. CDR1 and CDR2 (germline): SNHLY, FYNNEI. Trimming removed 4 bases at V and 6 bases at J, with 3 bases between. This CDR3 has 11 amino acids. As DNA, the CDR3 is TGTGCCAGCAGTGGGGATGAAAAACTGTTTTTT. It is translated as CASSGDEKLFF.